The subject of this entry is one T cell receptor beta chain. These data belong to a study of blood T cell repertoires in COVID-19. Study at large: The United States, Italy and Spain provided the acute and convalescent COVID-19 samples. The analysed material was cDNA or gDNA that came from T cells, B-cell-depleted T cells, or PBMCs.

Original analysis: How many nucleated cells were present was estimated from reference gene primer amplification. Measured with immunoSEQ multiplex PCR; TCRdb has only the in-frame clones, and not every one. The V and J calls and clone size were taken over from that table, and D and trimming were inferred from the DNA. The table has hundreds of thousands of clones, approximately 80% seen once. Per the germline V gene, CDR1 is SGHRS and CDR2 is YFSETQ. The CDR3 loop spans 15 amino acids. Trimming left V 5 bases short and J 5 bases short, with 19 bases between. The sample comprised peripheral blood. The receptor comes from a woman older than 75 with active or convalescent COVID-19. The genes are TRBV5-1 and TRBJ1-2; D is undetermined. The CDR3 region has the DNA TGCGCCAGCAGGGATGACCCAGGTTCGACGTATGGCTACACCTTC. This sequence encodes CASRDDPGSTYGYTF. Using reference TRBV5-1 and TRBJ1-2 for the parts outside the CDR3, the full variable domain is KAGVTQTPRYLIKTRGQQVTLSCSPISGHRSVSWYQQTPGQGLQFLFEYFSETQRNKGNFPGRFSGRQFSNSRSEMNVSTLELGDSALYLCASRDDPGSTYGYTFGSGTRLTVV.